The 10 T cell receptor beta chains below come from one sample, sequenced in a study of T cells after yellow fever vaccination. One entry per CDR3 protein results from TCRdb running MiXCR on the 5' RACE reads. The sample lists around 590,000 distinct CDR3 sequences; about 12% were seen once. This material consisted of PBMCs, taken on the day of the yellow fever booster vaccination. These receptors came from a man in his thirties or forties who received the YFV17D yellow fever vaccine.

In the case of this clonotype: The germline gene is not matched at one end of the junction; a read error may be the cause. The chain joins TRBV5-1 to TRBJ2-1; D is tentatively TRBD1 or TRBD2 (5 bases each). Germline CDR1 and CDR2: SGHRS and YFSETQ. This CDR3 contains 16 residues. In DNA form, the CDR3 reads TGCGCCAGCAGCTGGGCCGGGACCCTCAACCACAATGAGCACTTCTTC. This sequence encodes CASSWAGTLNHNEHFF.

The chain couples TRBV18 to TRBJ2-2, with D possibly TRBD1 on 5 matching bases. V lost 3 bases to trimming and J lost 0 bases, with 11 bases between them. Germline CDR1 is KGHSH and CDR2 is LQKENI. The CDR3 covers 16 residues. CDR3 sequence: CASSPTQQANTGELFF. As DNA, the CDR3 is TGTGCCAGCTCACCGACGCAACAGGCGAACACCGGGGAGCTGTTTTTT.

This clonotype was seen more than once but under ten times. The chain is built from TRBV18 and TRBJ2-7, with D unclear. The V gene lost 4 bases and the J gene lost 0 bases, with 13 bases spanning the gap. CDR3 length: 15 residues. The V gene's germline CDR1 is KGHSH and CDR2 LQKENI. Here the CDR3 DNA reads TGTGCCAGCTCACTTGACGCCACGAGCTCCTACGAGCAGTACTTC. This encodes CASSLDATSSYEQYF.

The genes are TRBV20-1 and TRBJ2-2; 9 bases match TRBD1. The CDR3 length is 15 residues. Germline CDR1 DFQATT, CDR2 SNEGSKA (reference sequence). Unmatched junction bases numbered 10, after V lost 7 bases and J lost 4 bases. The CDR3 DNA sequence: TGCAGTGTCCAGAGGCGGGACAGGGTCACCGGGGAGCTGTTTTTT. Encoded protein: CSVQRRDRVTGELFF.

DNA for the CDR3: TGTGCCAGCAGCGCCACAGGGGGACGGAACACTGAAGCTTTCTTT. It codes for CASSATGGRNTEAFF. The V call is TRBV11-1, the J call TRBJ1-1, with 8 positions matching TRBD1. J lost 1 base, V lost 5 bases, and 6 bases had no gene match. Germline assignment: CDR1 SGHAT and CDR2 FQDESV (reference sequence). The CDR3 is 15 amino acids.

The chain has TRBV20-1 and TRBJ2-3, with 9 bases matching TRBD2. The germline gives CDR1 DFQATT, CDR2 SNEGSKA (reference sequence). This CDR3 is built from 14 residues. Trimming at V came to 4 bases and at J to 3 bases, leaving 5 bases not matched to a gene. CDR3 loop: CSATRTSETDTQYF. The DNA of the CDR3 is TGCAGTGCTACTAGGACTAGCGAGACAGATACGCAGTATTTT.

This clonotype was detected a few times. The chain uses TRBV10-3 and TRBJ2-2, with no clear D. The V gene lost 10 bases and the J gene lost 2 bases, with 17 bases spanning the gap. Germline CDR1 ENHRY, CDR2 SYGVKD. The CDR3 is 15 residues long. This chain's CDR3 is CATNGDASNTGELFF. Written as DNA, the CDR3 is TGTGCCACCAATGGGGATGCCTCAAACACCGGGGAGCTGTTTTTT.

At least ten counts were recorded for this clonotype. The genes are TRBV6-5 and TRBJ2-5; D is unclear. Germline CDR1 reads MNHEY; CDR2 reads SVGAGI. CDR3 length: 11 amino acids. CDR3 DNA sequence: TGTGCAGCACGATGGAAAGAGACCCAGTACTTC. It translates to CAARWKETQYF.

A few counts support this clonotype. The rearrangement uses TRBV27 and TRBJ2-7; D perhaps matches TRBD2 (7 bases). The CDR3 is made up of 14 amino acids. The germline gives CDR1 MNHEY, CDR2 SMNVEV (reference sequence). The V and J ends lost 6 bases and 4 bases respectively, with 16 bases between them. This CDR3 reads CASRSGGRFYEQYF. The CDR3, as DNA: TGTGCCAGCAGGTCGGGGGGCCGGTTTTACGAGCAGTACTTC.

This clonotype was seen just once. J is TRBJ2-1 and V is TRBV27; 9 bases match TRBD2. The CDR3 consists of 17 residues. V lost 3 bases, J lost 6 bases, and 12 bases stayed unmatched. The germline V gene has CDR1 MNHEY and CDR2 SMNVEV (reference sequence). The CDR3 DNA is TGTGCCAGCAGTTTTTATAGCGGGAGTCTCACTCGCAATGAGCAGTTCTTC. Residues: CASSFYSGSLTRNEQFF.